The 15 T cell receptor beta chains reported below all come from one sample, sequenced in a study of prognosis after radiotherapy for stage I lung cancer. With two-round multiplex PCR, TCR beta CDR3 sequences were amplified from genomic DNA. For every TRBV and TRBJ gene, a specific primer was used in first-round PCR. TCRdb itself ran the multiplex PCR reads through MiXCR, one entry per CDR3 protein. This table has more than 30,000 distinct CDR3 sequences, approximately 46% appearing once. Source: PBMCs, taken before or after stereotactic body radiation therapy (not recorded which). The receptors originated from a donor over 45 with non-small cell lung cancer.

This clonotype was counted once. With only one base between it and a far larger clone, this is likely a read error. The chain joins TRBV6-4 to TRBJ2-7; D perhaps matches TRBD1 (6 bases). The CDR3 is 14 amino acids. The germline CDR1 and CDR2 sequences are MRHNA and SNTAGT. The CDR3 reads CAISYGQSSYEQYF. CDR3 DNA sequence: TGTGCCATCAGTTACGGACAGTCCTCCTACGAGCAGTACTTC.

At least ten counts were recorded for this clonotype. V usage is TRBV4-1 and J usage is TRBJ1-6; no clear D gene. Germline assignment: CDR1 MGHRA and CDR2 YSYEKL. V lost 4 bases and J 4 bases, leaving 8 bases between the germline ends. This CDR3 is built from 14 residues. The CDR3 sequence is CASSPAEYNSPLHF. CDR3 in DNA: TGCGCCAGCAGCCCCGCGGAGTATAATTCACCCCTCCACTTT.

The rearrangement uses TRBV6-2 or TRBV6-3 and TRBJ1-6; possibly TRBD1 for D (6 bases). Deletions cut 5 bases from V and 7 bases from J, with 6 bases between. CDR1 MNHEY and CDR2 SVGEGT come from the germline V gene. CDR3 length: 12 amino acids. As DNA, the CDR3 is TGTGCCAGCAGTGACAGGAATTCACCCCTCCACTTT. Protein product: CASSDRNSPLHF.

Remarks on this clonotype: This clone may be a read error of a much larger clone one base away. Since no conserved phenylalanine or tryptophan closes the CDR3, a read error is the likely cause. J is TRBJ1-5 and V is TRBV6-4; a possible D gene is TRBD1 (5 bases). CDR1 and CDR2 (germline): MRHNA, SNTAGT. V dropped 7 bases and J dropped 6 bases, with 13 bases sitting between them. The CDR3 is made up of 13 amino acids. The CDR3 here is CASIRQLGQPQHL. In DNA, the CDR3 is TGTGCCAGCATTCGACAGCTGGGTCAGCCCCAGCATCTT.

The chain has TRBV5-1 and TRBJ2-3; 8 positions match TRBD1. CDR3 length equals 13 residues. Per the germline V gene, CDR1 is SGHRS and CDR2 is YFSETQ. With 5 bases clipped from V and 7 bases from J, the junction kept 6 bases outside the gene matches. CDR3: CASRRTGGNTQYF. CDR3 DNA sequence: TGCGCCAGCAGGAGAACAGGGGGAAATACGCAGTATTTT.

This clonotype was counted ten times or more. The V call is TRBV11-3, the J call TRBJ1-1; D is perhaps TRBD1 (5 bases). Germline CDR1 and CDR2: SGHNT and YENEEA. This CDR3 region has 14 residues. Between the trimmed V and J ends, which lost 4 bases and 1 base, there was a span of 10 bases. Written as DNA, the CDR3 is TGTGCCAGCAGCTCCCTCGGGACGAACACTGAAGCTTTCTTT. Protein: CASSSLGTNTEAFF.

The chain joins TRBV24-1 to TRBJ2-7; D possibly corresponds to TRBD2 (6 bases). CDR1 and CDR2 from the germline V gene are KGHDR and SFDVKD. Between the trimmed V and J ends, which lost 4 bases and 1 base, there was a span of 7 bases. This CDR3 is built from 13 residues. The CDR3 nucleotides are TGTGCCACCAGTGACGGGGGTTCCTACGAGCAGTACTTC. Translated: CATSDGGSYEQYF.

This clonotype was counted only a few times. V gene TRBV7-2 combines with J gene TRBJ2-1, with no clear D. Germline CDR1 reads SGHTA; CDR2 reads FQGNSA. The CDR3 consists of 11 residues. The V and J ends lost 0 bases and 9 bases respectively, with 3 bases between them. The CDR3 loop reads CASSLAGEQFF. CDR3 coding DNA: TGTGCCAGCAGCTTAGCAGGTGAGCAGTTCTTC.

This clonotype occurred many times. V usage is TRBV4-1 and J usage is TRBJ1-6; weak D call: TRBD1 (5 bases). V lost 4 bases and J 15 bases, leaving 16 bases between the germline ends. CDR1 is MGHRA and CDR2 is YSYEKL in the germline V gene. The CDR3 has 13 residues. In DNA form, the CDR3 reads TGCGCCAGCAGCCCAATGGGAGGGGCCATCCTCCACTTT. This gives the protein CASSPMGGAILHF.

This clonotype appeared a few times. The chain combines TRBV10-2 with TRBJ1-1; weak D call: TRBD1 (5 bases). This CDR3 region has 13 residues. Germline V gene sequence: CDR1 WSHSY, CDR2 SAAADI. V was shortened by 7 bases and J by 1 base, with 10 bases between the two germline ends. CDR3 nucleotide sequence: TGCGCCAGCAACCCTACAGGGAACACTGAAGCTTTCTTT. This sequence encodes CASNPTGNTEAFF.

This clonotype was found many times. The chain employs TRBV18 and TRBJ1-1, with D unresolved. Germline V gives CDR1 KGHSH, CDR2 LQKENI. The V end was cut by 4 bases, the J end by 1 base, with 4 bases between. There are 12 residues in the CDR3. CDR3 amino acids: CASSLRNTEAFF. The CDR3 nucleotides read TGTGCCAGCTCACTTCGGAACACTGAAGCTTTCTTT. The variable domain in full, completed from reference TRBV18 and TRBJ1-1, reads NAGVMQNPRHLVRRRGQEARLRCSPMKGHSHVYWYRQLPEEGLKFMVYLQKENIIDESGMPKERFSAEFPKEGPSILRIQQVVRGDSAAYFCASSLRNTEAFFGQGTRLTVV.

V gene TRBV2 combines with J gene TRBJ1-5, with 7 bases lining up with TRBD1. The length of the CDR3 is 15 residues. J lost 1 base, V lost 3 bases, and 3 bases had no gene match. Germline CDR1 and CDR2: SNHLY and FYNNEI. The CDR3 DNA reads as TGTGCCAGCAGTGACGGGGGACAGAGCAATCAGCCCCAGCATTTT. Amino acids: CASSDGGQSNQPQHF.

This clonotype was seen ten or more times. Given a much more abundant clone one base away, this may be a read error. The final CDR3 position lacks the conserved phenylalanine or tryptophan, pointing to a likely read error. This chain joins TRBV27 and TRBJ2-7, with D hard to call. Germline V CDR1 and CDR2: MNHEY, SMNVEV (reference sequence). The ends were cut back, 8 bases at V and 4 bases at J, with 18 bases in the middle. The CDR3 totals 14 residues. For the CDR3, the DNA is TGTGCCAGCGGAGTTTGGGTCCGGCCATACGAGCAGTACCTC. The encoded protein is CASGVWVRPYEQYL.

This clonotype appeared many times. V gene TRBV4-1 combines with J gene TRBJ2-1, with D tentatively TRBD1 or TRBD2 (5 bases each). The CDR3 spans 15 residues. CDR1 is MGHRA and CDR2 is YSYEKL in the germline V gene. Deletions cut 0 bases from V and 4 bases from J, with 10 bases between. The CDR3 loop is CASSQDTGPYNEQFF. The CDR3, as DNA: TGCGCCAGCAGCCAAGATACGGGACCTTACAATGAGCAGTTCTTC.

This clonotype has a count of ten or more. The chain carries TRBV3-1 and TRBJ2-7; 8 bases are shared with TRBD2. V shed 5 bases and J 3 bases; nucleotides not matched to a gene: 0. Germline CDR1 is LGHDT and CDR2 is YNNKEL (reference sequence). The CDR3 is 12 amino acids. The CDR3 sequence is CASSGTSYEQYF. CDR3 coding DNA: TGTGCCAGCAGCGGGACTAGCTACGAGCAGTACTTC.